These T cell receptor beta chains were read from a single sample in a study of regulatory T cells in long-lasting Graves disease. Via MiXCR, TCRdb re-called the multiplex PCR reads, giving one row per CDR3 protein. The sample shows 580,000 or so distinct CDR3 sequences, approximately 16% of them seen only once. These data are also associated with another study on T cells in Graves' hyperthyroidism and ophthalmopathy.

Material: peripheral blood mononuclear cells (PBMCs), obtained at new diagnosis, from a patient treated with antithyroid drugs. The receptors shown here come from a man younger than 35 with Graves disease. The CDR3 runs from the conserved cysteine through the conserved F or W. The D gene is left open where the match is weak. Some rows have no size entry. The others give once, few or many, or a class for an expanded clone.

j_call clone_size v_call d_call cdr3_aa cdr3_nt
TRBJ2-7 many TRBV2 - CARSRGGGTRSYEQYF TGTGCCAGGAGCAGAGGGGGAGGCACCAGATCCTACGAGCAGTACTTC
TRBJ1-6 many TRBV10-3 - CAISGGKDSPLHF TGTGCCATCAGTGGGGGAAAGGATTCACCCCTCCACTTT
TRBJ2-7 few TRBV6-2/TRBV6-3 TRBD1 CASRNDRDYEQYF TGTGCCAGCAGGAACGACAGGGACTACGAGCAGTACTTC
TRBJ1-5 many TRBV4-1 - CASSQIEQRSNQPQHF TGCGCCAGCAGCCAAATAGAACAGAGATCCAATCAGCCCCAGCATTTT
TRBJ2-2 many TRBV18 - CASSPMGRTLFF TGTGCCAGCTCACCGATGGGGCGAACGCTGTTTTTT
TRBJ2-7 many TRBV20-1 TRBD1 CSARDSGTGTYEQYF TGCAGTGCTAGGGACTCCGGGACAGGTACCTACGAGCAGTACTTC
TRBJ2-7 - TRBV5-5 - CASSLGSGFYEQYF TGTGCCAGCAGCTTGGGTTCAGGCTTCTACGAGCAGTACTTC
TRBJ2-1 many TRBV29-1 TRBD2 CSAGLAGDSEQFF TGCAGCGCTGGACTAGCGGGAGATAGTGAGCAGTTCTTC
TRBJ2-7 many TRBV20-1 TRBD1 CSARDRGLSYEQYF TGCAGTGCTAGGGACAGGGGACTTTCCTACGAGCAGTACTTC
TRBJ1-1 - TRBV29-1 - CSAKSTEAFF TGCAGCGCGAAGAGCACTGAAGCTTTCTTT
TRBJ1-5 few TRBV29-1 - CSVLTANSNQPQHF TGCAGCGTTTTAACGGCTAATAGCAATCAGCCCCAGCATTTT
TRBJ2-3 - TRBV6-2/TRBV6-3 TRBD2 CASSALLARATDTQYF TGTGCCAGCAGTGCCTTACTAGCGAGGGCCACAGATACGCAGTATTTT
TRBJ2-7 many TRBV7-8 TRBD1 CASSLMTGGNYEQYF TGTGCCAGCAGCTTGATGACAGGGGGCAACTACGAGCAGTACTTC
TRBJ2-7 - TRBV6-5 - CASSYSVTTYEQYF TGTGCCAGCAGTTACTCTGTGACAACCTACGAGCAGTACTTC
TRBJ1-1 many TRBV11-2 - CASSLGEVVSEAFF TGTGCCAGCAGCTTGGGGGAGGTGGTTTCTGAAGCTTTCTTT
TRBJ1-6 few TRBV3-1 - CASSLGQAGAANNSPLHF TGTGCCAGCAGCCTCGGCCAGGCCGGGGCAGCCAATAATTCACCCCTCCACTTT
TRBJ2-7 many TRBV27 TRBD1 CASSSTGIHEQYF TGTGCCAGCAGCTCGACAGGGATTCACGAGCAGTACTTC
TRBJ2-1 - TRBV20-1 - CSARVMGWDTYNEQFF TGCAGTGCTAGAGTAATGGGGTGGGATACCTACAATGAGCAGTTCTTC
TRBJ2-3 - TRBV20-1 - CSARQGTGLQVDTQYF TGCAGTGCTAGACAGGGGACGGGACTGCAGGTGGATACGCAGTATTTT